A selection of T cell receptor beta chains follows, all from one sample in a study of shared clonotypes between healthy human individuals. Sequencing used immunoSEQ multiplex PCR; TCRdb keeps in-frame clones, though not all of them. The sample carries about 1.5 million clones, nearly 99% recorded once. Sequenced material: naive CD4+ T cells sorted from blood. The origin of the receptors is a man in his thirties or forties in good health. Both conserved end residues are part of each CDR3. D genes are given only for firm matches. The size of a clone is reported for some rows only, either as once, few or many, or as a class for expanded clones.

clone_size	v_call	j_call	d_call	cdr3_nt	cdr3_aa
.	TRBV9	TRBJ1-4	.	TGTGCCAGCAGCGCGCAGGGAACTAATGAAAAACTGTTTTTT	CASSAQGTNEKLFF
.	TRBV6-6	TRBJ2-7	TRBD2	TGTGCCAGCAGCCCCACTAGCGAGTACGAGCAGTACTTC	CASSPTSEYEQYF
.	TRBV2	TRBJ1-1	.	TGTGCCAGCCCAACCACGGCAGGCCGGCCCGAAGCTTTCTTT	CASPTTAGRPEAFF
.	TRBV6-6	TRBJ1-2	.	TGTGCCAGCAGTCCCCCGGACAGCCGGAGGGAAAGAGGCTACACCTTC	CASSPPDSRRERGYTF
.	TRBV4-1	TRBJ2-1	TRBD2	TGCGCCAGCAGCCAAGATCTGTATGCGACTAGCGGGAGTCGTGAGCAGTTCTTC	CASSQDLYATSGSREQFF
.	TRBV28	TRBJ2-1	.	TGTGCCAGCAGTGAAAATAGCGGAGGTAAAAATGAGCAGTTCTTC	CASSENSGGKNEQFF
once	TRBV9	TRBJ2-3	.	TGTGCCAGCAGCGCGAGTGCTAGCACAGATACGCAGTATTTT	CASSASASTDTQYF
.	TRBV5-1	TRBJ1-2	.	TGCGCCAGCAGTTACAGGGACTACTATGGCTACACCTTC	CASSYRDYYGYTF
.	TRBV28	TRBJ2-5	.	TGTGCCAGCAGTAGGAAGCGGGAGACCCAGTACTTC	CASSRKRETQYF
.	TRBV5-1	TRBJ2-3	.	TGCGCCAGCAGCTCGAGGAGGAGCGGCACAGATACGCAGTATTTT	CASSSRRSGTDTQYF
.	TRBV18	TRBJ2-1	TRBD2	TGTGCCAGCTCACCACCGGGACTAGCGGGACCCCCGAGCTCCTACAATGAGCAGTTCTTC	CASSPPGLAGPPSSYNEQFF
.	TRBV6-6	TRBJ2-7	.	TGTGCCAGCAGTTCTCTAGTTGGTCGGACCTACGAGCAGTACTTC	CASSSLVGRTYEQYF
once	TRBV28	TRBJ1-2	.	TGTGCCAGCATGTTTGGCCCCCGGGGCGGCTACACCTTC	CASMFGPRGGYTF
.	TRBV5-6	TRBJ2-7	TRBD2	TGTGCCAGCAGCTTGCCACCTGATGGGAGGGAGTACTTC	CASSLPPDGREYF
.	TRBV5-1	TRBJ2-3	TRBD2	TGCGCCAGCAGCTTGGGACTAGCGGGGCACACAGATACGCAGTATTTT	CASSLGLAGHTDTQYF
.	TRBV29-1	TRBJ2-3	TRBD1	TGCAGCGTTGAGACAGGGGGGGATACGCAGTATTTT	CSVETGGDTQYF
.	TRBV4-3	TRBJ2-7	.	TGCGCCAGCAGCCGGGAGCGAACGAGCTCCTACGAGCAGTACTTC	CASSRERTSSYEQYF
.	TRBV5-5	TRBJ2-7	.	TGTGCCAGCAGCTTAGCGATATTGACACCACCTCGGGGGTACTACGAGCAGTACTTC	CASSLAILTPPRGYYEQYF
once	TRBV27	TRBJ2-1	.	TGTGCCAGCAGCTCCCCTCGGGGCCGCTCCTACAATGAGCAGTTCTTC	CASSSPRGRSYNEQFF
.	TRBV7-2	TRBJ2-1	TRBD2	TGTGCCAGCAGCTTAGTGGCGGGAGTGGTCTACAATGAGCAGTTCTTC	CASSLVAGVVYNEQFF
.	TRBV9	TRBJ2-3	.	TGTGCCAGCAGCCCACCCACAGATACGCAGTATTTT	CASSPPTDTQYF
.	TRBV9	TRBJ2-1	.	TGTGCCAGCAGCGTAGTAGGAGGGATGAACAATGAGCAGTTCTTC	CASSVVGGMNNEQFF
.	TRBV5-1	TRBJ2-1	TRBD2	TGCGCCAGCTCCGGACTAGCGGGGGCGGGGAATGAGCAGTTCTTC	CASSGLAGAGNEQFF
.	TRBV29-1	TRBJ2-1	.	TGCAGCGTTCCTTGGCAGGGGTCAAAATACAATGAGCAGTTCTTC	CSVPWQGSKYNEQFF
once	TRBV5-1	TRBJ2-2	.	TGCGCCAGCAGCTTGGAAAGCGGTTTGTACACCGGGGAGCTGTTTTTT	CASSLESGLYTGELFF
.	TRBV11-1	TRBJ2-2	.	TGTGCCAGCAGCGTACAACAGGGTTCCGGGGAGCTGTTTTTT	CASSVQQGSGELFF
.	TRBV6-5	TRBJ2-1	.	TGTGCCAGCAGTTTGACTAGAAAGGATGAGCAGTTCTTC	CASSLTRKDEQFF
.	TRBV5-6	TRBJ2-1	.	TGTGCCAGCAGCCCCGGGACTTTTCCACCCTACAATGAGCAGTTCTTC	CASSPGTFPPYNEQFF
once	TRBV2	TRBJ1-1	.	TGTGCCAGCAGTGGAGACCTCGCCAAGGCTTTCTTT	CASSGDLAKAFF
.	TRBV11-2	TRBJ2-1	.	TGTGCCAGCAGCTACCGTGGGGGGCCGTATGATGAGCAGTTCTTC	CASSYRGGPYDEQFF
once	TRBV6-1	TRBJ1-2	TRBD1	TGTGCCAGCAGTGACAGGACAGGGCTATTCTATGGCTACACCTTC	CASSDRTGLFYGYTF
.	TRBV27	TRBJ2-3	TRBD2	TGTGCCAGCAGCTTACTGACGACTAGCGGGAGGGGTACGCAGTATTTT	CASSLLTTSGRGTQYF
.	TRBV27	TRBJ2-7	.	TGTGCCAGCAGCCCTTCATGGGTGGCCCCCTACGAGCAGTACTTC	CASSPSWVAPYEQYF
.	TRBV4-1	TRBJ2-2	TRBD2	TGCGCCAGCAGCCAGCGGGAGTTAGGCGGGGAGCTGTTTTTT	CASSQRELGGELFF
.	TRBV29-1	TRBJ2-6	.	TGCAGCGTCGAAGCCACCGGGGCCAACGTCCTGACTTTC	CSVEATGANVLTF
.	TRBV30	TRBJ2-1	TRBD2	TGTGCCCGACTAGCGGGAGGGAGCTCCTACAATGAGCAGTTCTTC	CARLAGGSSYNEQFF
.	TRBV6-1	TRBJ1-2	.	TGTGCCAGCAGTGAACGGGGCAGCCTGGAAGGCTACACCTTC	CASSERGSLEGYTF